The 5 T cell receptor beta chains below all came from one sample that was sequenced in a study of B cell selection in AIRE deficiency. Profiled with immunoSEQ multiplex PCR; TCRdb holds only in-frame clones, not every one. This table holds around 3,000 clones, about 78% found once. The regulatory T cell sort gate was CD4+CD25hiCD127low/negative. Sequences were obtained from Tregs sorted from PBMCs. These receptors were collected from a human donor with AIRE deficiency.

This chain links TRBV29-1 with TRBJ2-3; D gene uncertain. The V gene lost 6 bases and the J gene lost 7 bases, with 11 bases spanning the gap. CDR1 and CDR2 (germline): SQVTM, ANQGSEA. The CDR3 consists of 11 residues. CDR3 in amino acids: CSVGFGNTQYF. In DNA form, the CDR3 reads TGCAGCGTCGGATTTGGGAATACGCAGTATTTT.

This chain connects TRBV4-1 to TRBJ2-2, with 15 positions matching TRBD2. Germline V CDR1 and CDR2: MGHRA, YSYEKL. The junction had 10 bases not matched to a gene; V was cut back by 7 bases and J by 4 bases. The CDR3 extends over 18 amino acids. The CDR3 sequence: CASTPGLAGGPGTGELFF. In nucleotides, the CDR3 is TGCGCCAGCACCCCAGGACTAGCGGGAGGGCCGGGCACCGGGGAGCTGTTTTTT.

The genes are TRBV11-3 and TRBJ1-1, with TRBD1 identical over 7 bases. The germline CDR1 and CDR2 sequences are SGHNT and YENEEA. The CDR3 covers 16 residues. V was pared by 0 bases and J by 2 bases, with 6 bases of the junction left unmatched. CDR3 in amino acids: CASSLDARGGNTEAFF. The CDR3 DNA reads as TGTGCCAGCAGCTTAGATGCCAGGGGGGGAAACACTGAAGCTTTCTTT.

The J gene is TRBJ2-1, the V gene TRBV19; no definite D call. Germline values: CDR1 LNHDA, CDR2 SQIVND (reference sequence). V was trimmed by 4 bases and J by 3 bases, leaving 13 bases between them. The length of the CDR3 is 15 residues. In nucleotides, the CDR3 is TGTGCCAGTAGTAGTCGGGCATCAAACTACAATGAGCAGTTCTTC. This encodes CASSSRASNYNEQFF.

This chain connects TRBV5-1 to TRBJ2-7; D might be TRBD1 (5 bases). The CDR3 length is 13 residues. Germline CDR1 is SGHRS and CDR2 is YFSETQ. The V and J ends lost 0 bases and 3 bases respectively, with 7 bases between them. The CDR3 coding sequence is TGCGCCAGCAGCTTGGATAGGGGCTACGAGCAGTACTTC. Translation: CASSLDRGYEQYF.